This TCR beta chain was documented in a study of shared clonotypes between healthy human individuals. TCRdb's copy holds only in-frame clones and misses some; the assay was immunoSEQ multiplex PCR. Among over a million clones listed, around 82% were seen once. Germline V lookup: CDR1 KGHSH, CDR2 LQKENI. The V gene lost 0 bases and the J gene lost 3 bases, with 15 bases spanning the gap. CDR3 length equals 16 residues. The authors divided CD4+ cells into CD45RA+ naive and CD45RA-negative memory subsets. Sequencing was performed on memory CD4+ T cells from PBMCs. Noted subset: CD45RA-negative fraction. This rearrangement joins TRBV18 to TRBJ2-7, with a possible D match to TRBD2 (6 bases). The clonotype originates from a man between 18 and 35 years old in good health. Some clones in this sample may be carry-over from other donors' samples. Here the CDR3 reads CASSPPAEGRGYEQYF. The CDR3 region has the DNA TGTGCCAGCTCACCACCGGCGGAGGGGCGCGGCTACGAGCAGTACTTC.